The 21 T cell receptor beta chains listed next were all sequenced from one sample in a study of blood T cells in healthy people across ages. Alongside a J-beta primer mix, a sample-barcoded 5' primer served in a second PCR lasting roughly 7 to 11 cycles. TCRdb ran MiXCR on the 5' RACE reads and lists one entry per CDR3 protein. The sample comprises around 800,000 distinct CDR3 sequences, 62% of which are singletons, and 25% to 35% rests with the top ten. The sequenced material came from blood. These receptors were collected from a man between 25 and 39 years old in good health.

This chain links TRBV6-6 with TRBJ2-1, with 15 bases lining up with TRBD2. Losses at the gene ends were 6 bases for V and 3 bases for J; bases not matched to a gene: 6. Germline V gives CDR1 MNHNY, CDR2 SVGAGI (reference sequence). The CDR3 runs to 17 residues. The CDR3: CASRQRTSGGDYNEQFF. The CDR3 bases are TGTGCCAGCAGACAAAGGACTAGCGGGGGGGACTACAATGAGCAGTTCTTC.

This chain connects TRBV7-2 to TRBJ1-2; D unresolved. Germline-derived CDR1 and CDR2 are SGHTA and FQGNSA. Trimming left V 0 bases short and J 1 base short, with 9 bases between. The CDR3 runs to 15 residues. This chain's CDR3 is CASSLASRLNYGYTF. The CDR3 DNA reads TGTGCCAGCAGCTTAGCCAGCCGACTTAACTATGGCTACACCTTC.

In nucleotides, the CDR3 is TGCAGTGCTAGAGATGAACGGCTGACGGTCGGGGAGCTGTTTTTT. Translating it yields CSARDERLTVGELFF. This chain joins TRBV20-1 and TRBJ2-2; D remains ambiguous. Trimming pared 0 bases from V and 7 bases from J, leaving 15 bases between. Per the germline V gene, CDR1 is DFQATT and CDR2 is SNEGSKA (reference sequence). The CDR3 spans 15 residues.

The chain couples TRBV10-3 to TRBJ2-5; D tentatively fits TRBD1 or TRBD2 (6 bases each). Germline assignment: CDR1 ENHRY and CDR2 SYGVKD. Trimming removed 11 bases at V and 11 bases at J, with 21 bases between. The CDR3 covers 12 residues. The DNA of the CDR3 is TGTGCCCCCGGGGGCAGGGCCCATGAGCAGTACTTC. As protein: CAPGGRAHEQYF.

This rearrangement joins TRBV20-1 to TRBJ2-2; 7 bases map to TRBD1. V dropped 3 bases and J dropped 0; count of bases not matched to a gene: 4. The CDR3 length is 15 residues. Germline loops: CDR1 DFQATT, CDR2 SNEGSKA (reference sequence). DNA of the CDR3: TGCAGTGCTAGTTCCGGGACAGCGAACACCGGGGAGCTGTTTTTT. Translating gives CSASSGTANTGELFF.

Only a few counts were recorded for this clonotype. This sequence joins TRBV6-6 and TRBJ2-5; 11 positions agree with TRBD2. This CDR3 is 15 amino acids long. CDR1 is MNHNY, CDR2 SVGAGI, per germline (reference sequence). The ends lost 7 bases at V and 5 bases at J; junction bases unmatched: 9. The CDR3 nucleotides read TGTGCCAGCATCGGGACTAGCGGTCCTGGGGAGACCCAGTACTTC. This encodes CASIGTSGPGETQYF.

The J gene is TRBJ2-7, the V gene TRBV7-9; D tentatively fits TRBD1 or TRBD2 (5 bases each). The germline V and J ends were trimmed by 4 bases and 5 bases, with 15 bases remaining between them. Germline V lookup: CDR1 SEHNR, CDR2 FQNEAQ (reference sequence). This CDR3 region has 14 residues. In nucleotides, the CDR3 is TGTGCCAGCAGCTCAGAGGTGGGGACCGACGAGCAGTACTTC. Protein: CASSSEVGTDEQYF.

The gene calls are TRBV4-3 and TRBJ1-2; tentatively, D is TRBD1 (5 bases). The length of the CDR3 is 15 residues. The V gene lost 0 bases and the J gene lost 8 bases, with 16 bases spanning the gap. Germline V gene data show CDR1 as LGHNA and CDR2 as YSLEER. In DNA form, the CDR3 reads TGCGCCAGCAGCCAAGATCTGGCAGGGAGATACGGCTACACCTTC. Translating gives CASSQDLAGRYGYTF.

This rearrangement joins TRBV7-6 to TRBJ2-5; D is unclear. Between the trimmed V and J ends, which lost 1 base and 3 bases, there was a span of 12 bases. Germline V gene data show CDR1 as SGHVS and CDR2 as FNYEAQ. The CDR3 covers 15 residues. The CDR3 coding sequence is TGTGCCAGCAGCTTAGGGCCACTGGGGAAAGAGACCCAGTACTTC. This gives the protein CASSLGPLGKETQYF.

J is TRBJ2-7 and V is TRBV20-1; TRBD1 matches 8 bases. With V trimmed by 6 bases and J by 5 bases, 15 bases remained unmatched. CDR1 and CDR2 (germline): DFQATT, SNEGSKA (reference sequence). CDR3 length: 15 residues. The DNA for the CDR3 is TGCAGTGCGAATGGGGCGGGACAGGATTACCACGAGCAGTACTTC. It codes for CSANGAGQDYHEQYF.

The chain has TRBV20-1 and TRBJ2-7; tentative D call: TRBD2 (6 bases). This CDR3 has 12 amino acids. The ends were cut back, 1 base at V and 7 bases at J, with 11 bases in the middle. Germline assignment: CDR1 DFQATT and CDR2 SNEGSKA (reference sequence). The CDR3 loop is CSARVPGGEQYF. The CDR3 DNA is TGCAGTGCTAGAGTTCCCGGGGGAGAGCAGTACTTC.

The rearrangement uses TRBV7-6 and TRBJ2-4; 7 bases map to TRBD2. The CDR3 contains 17 residues. Germline V gives CDR1 SGHVS, CDR2 FNYEAQ. V lost 5 bases, J lost 7 bases, and 17 bases stayed unmatched. CDR3 in DNA: TGTGCCAGCAGCCCTCGCCGGGAGGCTGGCTTGAGCAACATTCAGTACTTC. Translating gives CASSPRREAGLSNIQYF.

The CDR3 loop is CASSLGRTGGKGSSPLHF. DNA for the CDR3: TGTGCCAGCAGCTTAGGCCGGACAGGGGGCAAAGGAAGCTCACCCCTCCACTTT. This chain links TRBV7-2 with TRBJ1-6; 11 nucleotides line up with TRBD1. V was pared by 1 base and J by 10 bases, with 12 bases of the junction left unmatched. Per germline, CDR1 SGHTA and CDR2 FQGNSA. This CDR3 is 18 amino acids long.

This clonotype appeared many times. The chain employs TRBV15 and TRBJ1-2; 8 positions match TRBD1. This CDR3 region has 16 residues. CDR1 and CDR2 (germline): LNHNV, YYDKDF (reference sequence). V was pared by 3 bases and J by 0 bases, with 6 bases of the junction left unmatched. CDR3: CATSRLQGEANYGYTF. In nucleotides, the CDR3 is TGTGCCACCAGCAGGCTACAGGGGGAAGCTAACTATGGCTACACCTTC.

This clonotype has just one count. This chain connects TRBV28 to TRBJ1-5, with 7 bases aligning to TRBD1. V lost 5 bases and J lost 3; bases outside the gene matches: 10. Germline CDR1 reads MDHEN; CDR2 reads SYDVKM. This CDR3 is built from 16 residues. The CDR3 here is CASSPTGRVNNQPQHF. In DNA form, the CDR3 reads TGTGCCAGCAGTCCGACAGGGAGGGTGAACAATCAGCCCCAGCATTTT.

The chain links TRBV2 to TRBJ2-2; D is uncertain. Between the trimmed V and J ends, which lost 9 bases and 8 bases, there was a span of 16 bases. The CDR3 has 13 amino acids. Germline lookup yields CDR1 SNHLY and CDR2 FYNNEI. The CDR3 loop reads CARQQGRTGELFF. The CDR3 coding sequence is TGTGCCAGACAACAAGGACGGACGGGGGAGCTGTTTTTT. Supplemented by reference TRBV2 and TRBJ2-2, the full variable domain reads EPEVTQTPSHQVTQMGQEVILRCVPISNHLYFYWYRQILGQKVEFLVSFYNNEISEKSEIFDDQFSVERPDGSNFTLKIRSTKLEDSAMYFCARQQGRTGELFFGEGSRLTVL.

This clonotype was found a few times. The V gene is TRBV6-5, the J gene TRBJ1-2; TRBD1 might be the D (6 bases). The CDR3 has 13 residues. Germline V gene lookup returns CDR1 MNHEY and CDR2 SVGAGI. Deletions cut 5 bases from V and 6 bases from J, with 13 bases between. CDR3 loop: CASSPTGTNGYTF. CDR3 DNA: TGTGCCAGCAGTCCGACAGGTACAAATGGCTACACCTTC.

The CDR3, as DNA: TGTGCCAGCAGCCAAGCCTCCGGAGGCGGAGATACGCAGTATTTT. Translation gives CASSQASGGGDTQYF. V gene TRBV3-1 combines with J gene TRBJ2-3, with D possibly TRBD2 on 5 matching bases. The germline CDR1 and CDR2 sequences are LGHDT and YNNKEL (reference sequence). The CDR3 loop spans 15 amino acids. Trimming shortened V by 1 base and J by 5 bases, and 13 bases separated the two germline ends.

The chain recombines TRBV20-1 with TRBJ1-2; D is perhaps TRBD1 (6 bases). The CDR3 contains 12 residues. With 3 bases removed from V and 8 bases from J, the gap between germline ends came to 13 bases. Germline values: CDR1 DFQATT, CDR2 SNEGSKA (reference sequence). CDR3 nucleotides: TGCAGTGCTAGGTACAGGGTGGGCGGCTACACCTTC. Its protein product is CSARYRVGGYTF.

The chain recombines TRBV7-3 with TRBJ2-3, with 7 nucleotides matching TRBD1. J lost 5 bases, V lost 5 bases, and 7 bases had no gene match. The germline CDR1 and CDR2 sequences are SGHTA and FQGTGA. This CDR3 contains 14 residues. CDR3 bases: TGTGCCAGCAGCCCTGACAGGGAAATAGATACGCAGTATTTT. Its protein is CASSPDREIDTQYF. The full variable domain, with the rest looked up from reference TRBV7-3 and TRBJ2-3, is GAGVSQTPSNKVTEKGKYVELRCDPISGHTALYWYRQSLGQGPEFLIYFQGTGAADDSGLPNDRFFAVRPEGSVSTLKIQRTERGDSAVYLCASSPDREIDTQYFGPGTRLTVL.

The chain couples TRBV9 to TRBJ2-7; D remains ambiguous. Germline values: CDR1 SGDLS, CDR2 YYNGEE. The V and J ends lost 2 bases and 6 bases respectively, with 12 bases between them. The length of the CDR3 is 13 residues. In DNA, the CDR3 is TGTGCCAGCAGCGTGGACCCTTCGGGCGAGCAGTACTTC. Translated, it gives CASSVDPSGEQYF.